The table lists the clone carrying this T cell receptor beta chain with many counts. The antigen remains undetermined. Germline-derived CDR1 and CDR2 are MNHEY and SMNVEV (reference sequence). The CDR3 has 15 residues. V lost 3 bases, J lost 2 bases, and 7 bases stayed unmatched. Using RNA transcripts as the source, TCR beta CDR3 regions were amplified. The HTBI primer set drove a first-round RT-PCR of the TCR CDR3. TCRdb called the multiplex PCR reads again in MiXCR, with one record for every CDR3 protein. This sample has about 150,000 distinct CDR3 sequences, with approximately 20% found just once. The entry originates in a study of T cells in Graves' hyperthyroidism and ophthalmopathy. General study findings and limits: Blood also contained most expanded thyroid clonotypes above 0.001.

Patients between 18 and 65 years old had hyperthyroidism, newly diagnosed and lasting under 2 months. The authors obtained PBMCs from 9 to 10 ml of fresh peripheral blood. This TCR was sampled from a woman aged 50 to 60 with Graves' hyperthyroidism that later progressed to Graves' ophthalmopathy. Sequencing input: blood. The chain joins TRBV27 to TRBJ2-7; 7 bases align to TRBD2. As DNA, the CDR3 is TGTGCCAGCAGTTTCGGACGGGAGGTTCCCTACGAGCAGTACTTC. This gives the protein CASSFGREVPYEQYF.